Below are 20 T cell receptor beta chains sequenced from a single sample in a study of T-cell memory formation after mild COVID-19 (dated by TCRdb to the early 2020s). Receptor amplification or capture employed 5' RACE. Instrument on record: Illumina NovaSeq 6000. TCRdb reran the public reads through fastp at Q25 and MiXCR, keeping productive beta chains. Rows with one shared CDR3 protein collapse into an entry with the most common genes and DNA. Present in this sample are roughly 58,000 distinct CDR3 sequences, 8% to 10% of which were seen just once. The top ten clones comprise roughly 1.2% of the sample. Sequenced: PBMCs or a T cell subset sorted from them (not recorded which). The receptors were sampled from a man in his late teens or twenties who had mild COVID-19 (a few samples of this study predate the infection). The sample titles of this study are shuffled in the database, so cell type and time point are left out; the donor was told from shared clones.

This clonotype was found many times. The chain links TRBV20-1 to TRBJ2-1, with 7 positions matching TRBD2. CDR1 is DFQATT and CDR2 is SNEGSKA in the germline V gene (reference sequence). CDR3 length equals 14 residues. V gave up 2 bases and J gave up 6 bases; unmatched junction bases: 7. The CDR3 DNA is TGCAGTGCTAGATTGGGGGGGATAGGCAATGAGCAGTTCTTC. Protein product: CSARLGGIGNEQFF.

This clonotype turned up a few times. The CDR3 sequence is CASGGAAGGSYNEQFF. The CDR3 DNA is TGTGCCAGCGGGGGGGCGGCTGGAGGCTCCTACAATGAGCAGTTCTTC. The genes are TRBV6-5 and TRBJ2-1, with D possibly being TRBD2 (7 bases). This CDR3 comprises 16 residues. Germline V CDR1 and CDR2: MNHEY, SVGAGI. Trimming removed 8 bases from V and 0 bases from J, with 17 bases in between.

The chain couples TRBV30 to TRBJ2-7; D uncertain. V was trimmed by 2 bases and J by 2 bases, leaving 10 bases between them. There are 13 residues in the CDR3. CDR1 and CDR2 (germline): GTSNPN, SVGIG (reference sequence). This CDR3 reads CAWSIQRPYEQYF. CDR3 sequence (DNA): TGTGCCTGGAGTATACAGCGCCCCTACGAGCAGTACTTC.

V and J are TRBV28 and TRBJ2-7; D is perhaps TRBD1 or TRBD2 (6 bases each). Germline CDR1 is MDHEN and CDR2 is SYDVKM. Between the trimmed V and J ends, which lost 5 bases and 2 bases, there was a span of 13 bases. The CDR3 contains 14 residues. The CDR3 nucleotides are TGTGCCAGCAGTCCCGGAGGGGGAACCTACGAGCAGTACGTC. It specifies CASSPGGGTYEQYV.

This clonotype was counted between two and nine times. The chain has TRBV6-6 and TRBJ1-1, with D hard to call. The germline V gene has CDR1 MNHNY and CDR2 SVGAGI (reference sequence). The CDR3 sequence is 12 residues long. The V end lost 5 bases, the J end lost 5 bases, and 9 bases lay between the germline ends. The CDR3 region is CASSHGKTEAFF. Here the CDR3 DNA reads TGTGCCAGCAGTCATGGCAAAACTGAAGCTTTCTTT.

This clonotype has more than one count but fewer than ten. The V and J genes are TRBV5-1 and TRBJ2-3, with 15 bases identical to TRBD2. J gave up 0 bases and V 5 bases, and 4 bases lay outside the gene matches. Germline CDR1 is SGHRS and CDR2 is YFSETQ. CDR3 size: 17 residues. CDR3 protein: CASRWTSGGGSTDTQYF. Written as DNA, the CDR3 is TGCGCCAGCAGATGGACTAGCGGGGGGGGTAGCACAGATACGCAGTATTTT.

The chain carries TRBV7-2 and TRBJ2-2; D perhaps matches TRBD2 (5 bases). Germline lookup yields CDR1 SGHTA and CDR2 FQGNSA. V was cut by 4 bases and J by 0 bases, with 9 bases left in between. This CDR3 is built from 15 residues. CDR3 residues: CASSSQRANTGELFF. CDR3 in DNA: TGTGCCAGCAGCTCCCAGAGGGCGAACACCGGGGAGCTGTTTTTT.

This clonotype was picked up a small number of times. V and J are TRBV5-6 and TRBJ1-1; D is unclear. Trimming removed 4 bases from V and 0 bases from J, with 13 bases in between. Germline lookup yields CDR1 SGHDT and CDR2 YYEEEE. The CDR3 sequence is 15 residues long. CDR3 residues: CASSPRRPVNTEAFF. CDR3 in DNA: TGTGCCAGCAGCCCACGTCGGCCGGTGAACACTGAAGCTTTCTTT.

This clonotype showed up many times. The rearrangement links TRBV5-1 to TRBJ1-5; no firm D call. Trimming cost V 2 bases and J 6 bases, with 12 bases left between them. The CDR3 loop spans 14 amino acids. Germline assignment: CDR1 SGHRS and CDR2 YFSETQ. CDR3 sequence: CASSFNGEGQPQHF. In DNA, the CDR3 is TGCGCCAGCAGCTTTAACGGGGAGGGTCAGCCCCAGCATTTT.

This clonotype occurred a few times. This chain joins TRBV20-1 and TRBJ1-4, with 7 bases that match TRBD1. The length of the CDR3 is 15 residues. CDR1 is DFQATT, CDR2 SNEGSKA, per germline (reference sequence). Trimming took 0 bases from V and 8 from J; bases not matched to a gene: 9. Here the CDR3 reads CSARDPQGLREKLFF. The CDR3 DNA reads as TGCAGTGCTAGAGATCCACAGGGGCTTCGGGAAAAACTGTTTTTT.

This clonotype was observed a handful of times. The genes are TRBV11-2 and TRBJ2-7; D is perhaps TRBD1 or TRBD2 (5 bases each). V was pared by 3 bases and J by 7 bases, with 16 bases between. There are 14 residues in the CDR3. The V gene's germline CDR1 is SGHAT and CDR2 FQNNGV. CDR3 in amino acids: CASSLAAGPGEQYV. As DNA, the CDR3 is TGTGCCAGCAGCTTGGCGGCGGGCCCAGGGGAGCAGTACGTC.

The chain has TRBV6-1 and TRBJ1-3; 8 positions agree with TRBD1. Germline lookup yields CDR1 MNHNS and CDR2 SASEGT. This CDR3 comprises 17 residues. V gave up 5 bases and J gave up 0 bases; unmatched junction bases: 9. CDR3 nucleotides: TGTGCCAGCAGTAGAACGGGACAGGCGTTCTCTGGAAACACCATATATTTT. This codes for CASSRTGQAFSGNTIYF.

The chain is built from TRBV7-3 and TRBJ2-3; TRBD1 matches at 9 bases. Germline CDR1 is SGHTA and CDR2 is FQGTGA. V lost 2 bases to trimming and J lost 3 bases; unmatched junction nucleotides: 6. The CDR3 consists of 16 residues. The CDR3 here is CASSLGTGFTTDTQYF. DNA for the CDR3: TGTGCCAGCAGCTTAGGGACAGGGTTTACGACAGATACGCAGTATTTT.

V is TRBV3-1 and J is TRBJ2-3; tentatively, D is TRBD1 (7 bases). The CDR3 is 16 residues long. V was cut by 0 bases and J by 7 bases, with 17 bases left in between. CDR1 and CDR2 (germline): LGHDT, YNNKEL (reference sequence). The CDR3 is CASSQDFASGGHTQYF. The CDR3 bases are TGTGCCAGCAGCCAAGATTTCGCGTCAGGGGGGCATACGCAGTATTTT.

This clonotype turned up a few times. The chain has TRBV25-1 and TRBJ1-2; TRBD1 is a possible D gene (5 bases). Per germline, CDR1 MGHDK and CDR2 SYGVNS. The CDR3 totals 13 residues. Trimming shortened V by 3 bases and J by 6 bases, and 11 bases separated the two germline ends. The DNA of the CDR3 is TGTGCCAGCAGTGATGCCAGGGCGGATGGCTACACCTTC. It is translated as CASSDARADGYTF.

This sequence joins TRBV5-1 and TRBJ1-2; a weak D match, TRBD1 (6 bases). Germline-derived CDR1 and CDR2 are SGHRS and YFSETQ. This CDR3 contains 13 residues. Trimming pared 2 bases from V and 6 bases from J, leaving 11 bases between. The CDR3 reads CASSFSQGHGYTF. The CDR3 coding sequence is TGCGCCAGCAGCTTTTCACAGGGCCATGGCTACACCTTC.

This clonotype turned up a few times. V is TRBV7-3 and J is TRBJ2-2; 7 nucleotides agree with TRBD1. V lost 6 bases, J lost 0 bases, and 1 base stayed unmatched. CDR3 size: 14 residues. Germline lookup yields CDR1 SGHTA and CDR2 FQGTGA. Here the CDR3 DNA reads TGTGCCAGCAGAGGGGGCGCGAACACCGGGGAGCTGTTTTTT. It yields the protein CASRGGANTGELFF.

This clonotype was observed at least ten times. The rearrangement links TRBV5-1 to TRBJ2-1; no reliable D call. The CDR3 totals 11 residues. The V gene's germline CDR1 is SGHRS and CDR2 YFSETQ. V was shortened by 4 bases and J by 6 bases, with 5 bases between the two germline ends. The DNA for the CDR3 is TGCGCCAGCAGCCGACTCAATGAGCAGTTCTTC. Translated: CASSRLNEQFF.

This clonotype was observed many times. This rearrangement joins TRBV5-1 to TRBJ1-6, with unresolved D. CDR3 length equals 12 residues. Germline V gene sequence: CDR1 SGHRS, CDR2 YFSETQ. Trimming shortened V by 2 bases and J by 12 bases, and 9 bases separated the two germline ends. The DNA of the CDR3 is TGCGCCAGCAGCTTCGGCGAGCAACCCCTCCACTTT. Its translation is CASSFGEQPLHF. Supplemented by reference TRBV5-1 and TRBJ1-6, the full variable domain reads KAGVTQTPRYLIKTRGQQVTLSCSPISGHRSVSWYQQTPGQGLQFLFEYFSETQRNKGNFPGRFSGRQFSNSRSEMNVSTLELGDSALYLCASSFGEQPLHFGNGTRLTVT.

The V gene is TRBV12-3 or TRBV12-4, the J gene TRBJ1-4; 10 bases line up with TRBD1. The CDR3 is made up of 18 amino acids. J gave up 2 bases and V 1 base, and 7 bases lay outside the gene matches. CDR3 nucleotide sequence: TGTGCCAGCAGTTTAGGACAGGGGGCGGCGGCGACTAATGAAAAACTGTTTTTT. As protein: CASSLGQGAAATNEKLFF.